One sample yielded the 28 T cell receptor beta chains listed below, sequenced in a study of early T cells in non-severe SARS-CoV-2 infection. TCRdb reprocessed the 5' RACE reads via MiXCR and lists one record per CDR3 protein. The table has around 44,000 distinct CDR3 sequences, around 6.5% seen once. The material sequenced was whole blood, taken at baseline. The receptors derive from an adult who was a healthcare worker with PCR-confirmed SARS-CoV-2 infection or an uninfected control (not recorded which).

This clonotype turned up a few times. This rearrangement joins TRBV10-3 to TRBJ2-7; perhaps TRBD2 as D (5 bases). Trimming took off 10 bases at V and 3 bases at J, with 13 bases between the two ends. The length of the CDR3 is 12 residues. CDR1 and CDR2 (germline): ENHRY, SYGVKD. The CDR3 loop is CATSPRGYEQYF. The CDR3 DNA reads TGTGCCACCTCCCCCCGGGGCTACGAGCAGTACTTC.

The V and J genes are TRBV2 and TRBJ2-4, with 7 positions matching TRBD1. The V segment lost 7 bases and the J segment 10 bases; nucleotides outside the gene matches: 7. CDR1 and CDR2 (germline): SNHLY, FYNNEI. The CDR3 covers 12 residues. CDR3 in DNA: TGTGCCAGCACCCGGGACAGCAAGATTCAGTACTTC. Its protein product is CASTRDSKIQYF. The full variable domain, with the rest looked up from reference TRBV2 and TRBJ2-4, is EPEVTQTPSHQVTQMGQEVILRCVPISNHLYFYWYRQILGQKVEFLVSFYNNEISEKSEIFDDQFSVERPDGSNFTLKIRSTKLEDSAMYFCASTRDSKIQYFGAGTRLSVL.

This clonotype was picked up many times. The chain couples TRBV12-3 or TRBV12-4 to TRBJ2-7; the match to TRBD2 covers 9 bases. This CDR3 region has 15 residues. The V segment lost 6 bases and the J segment 4 bases; nucleotides outside the gene matches: 10. The CDR3 DNA sequence: TGTGCCAGCAGCCAAAGGAGTAGCGGGAGTTACGAGCAGTACTTC. It encodes CASSQRSSGSYEQYF.

This clonotype was seen a few times. The chain employs TRBV28 and TRBJ2-2; unclear D gene. CDR1 and CDR2 (germline): MDHEN, SYDVKM. The ends were cut back, 5 bases at V and 5 bases at J, with 0 bases in the middle. The CDR3 runs 10 residues. The CDR3 loop reads CASSTGELFF. CDR3 in DNA: TGTGCCAGCAGTACCGGGGAGCTGTTTTTT.

This clonotype was seen many times. The V and J genes are TRBV28 and TRBJ1-1, with D hard to call. There are 14 residues in the CDR3. Trimming took off 6 bases at V and 4 bases at J, with 15 bases between the two ends. The germline gives CDR1 MDHEN, CDR2 SYDVKM. CDR3 amino acids: CASRGLSPGTEAFF. The CDR3, as DNA: TGTGCCAGCAGGGGTCTTTCCCCTGGCACTGAAGCTTTCTTT.

The chain uses TRBV20-1 and TRBJ2-2, with 7 positions matching TRBD1. Germline loops: CDR1 DFQATT, CDR2 SNEGSKA (reference sequence). Trimming cost V 3 bases and J 3 bases; bases outside gene matches: 10. This CDR3 contains 16 residues. CDR3 coding DNA: TGCAGTGCTAGTAGAAGGACAGGCTGGGACACCGGGGAGCTGTTTTTT. Amino acids: CSASRRTGWDTGELFF.

This clonotype was detected only a few times. No conserved phenylalanine or tryptophan ends this CDR3, so it is likely a read error. The chain links TRBV14 to TRBJ2-1; D gene ambiguous. The CDR3 runs 13 residues. Trimming took off 7 bases at V and 5 bases at J, with 12 bases between the two ends. Germline V gene lookup returns CDR1 SGHDN and CDR2 FVKESK. CDR3 bases: TGTGCCAGCACCACAAATACGAACAATGAGCAGTTCCTC. Translation gives CASTTNTNNEQFL.

Ten or more counts support this clonotype. The chain recombines TRBV11-3 with TRBJ2-1; D remains unclear. V was cut by 5 bases and J by 10 bases, with 12 bases left in between. Per the germline V gene, CDR1 is SGHNT and CDR2 is YENEEA. CDR3 length: 12 residues. The DNA for the CDR3 is TGTGCCAGCAGCCTAGGGCCCGCCGAGCAGTTCTTC. Its translation is CASSLGPAEQFF.

This clonotype has at least ten counts. This chain joins TRBV6-2 or TRBV6-3 and TRBJ2-7; no firm D call. V dropped 1 base and J dropped 3 bases, with 7 bases sitting between them. CDR1 is MNHEY, CDR2 SVGEGT, per germline. The CDR3 is made up of 13 amino acids. The CDR3 sequence is CASSYLQDYEQYF. CDR3 bases: TGTGCCAGCAGTTACTTACAAGACTACGAGCAGTACTTC.

The table lists this clonotype with many counts. The chain uses TRBV18 and TRBJ1-3; D uncertain. Trimming took 2 bases from V and 0 from J, leaving 14 bases between them. In germline, CDR1 is KGHSH, CDR2 LQKENI. This CDR3 is 17 amino acids long. DNA for the CDR3: TGTGCCAGCTCACCAGCAGGACCAGCGAGCTCTGGAAACACCATATATTTT. Translated, it gives CASSPAGPASSGNTIYF.

This clonotype was seen many times. Germline and junction disagree at one end, which may indicate a read error. The chain has TRBV7-9 and TRBJ1-2; D is uncertain. The CDR3 length is 15 residues. The germline V gene has CDR1 SEHNR and CDR2 FQNEAQ (reference sequence). The CDR3 region is CASSLASPPNYGYTF. The CDR3 DNA reads TGTGCCAGCAGTTTAGCTTCGCCTCCTAACTATGGCTACACCTTC.

The chain is built from TRBV20-1 and TRBJ2-3, with D possibly being TRBD1 or TRBD2 (5 bases each). The V gene lost 2 bases and the J gene lost 7 bases, with 25 bases spanning the gap. Germline V CDR1 and CDR2: DFQATT, SNEGSKA (reference sequence). This CDR3 is 17 amino acids long. The CDR3 spells CSARKGTGSSWDNTQYF. CDR3 nucleotide sequence: TGCAGTGCTAGAAAAGGGACGGGCTCAAGTTGGGATAATACGCAGTATTTT.

This clonotype showed up just a few times. The rearrangement joins TRBV15 to TRBJ1-1, with TRBD1 identical over 7 bases. The CDR3 consists of 15 residues. The trim removed 0 bases at V and 7 bases at J, leaving 8 bases unmatched. Germline values: CDR1 LNHNV, CDR2 YYDKDF (reference sequence). The CDR3 here is CATSREAGQPNEAFF. The CDR3 region has the DNA TGTGCCACCAGCAGAGAAGCGGGACAGCCTAATGAAGCTTTCTTT. The whole variable domain, filled in from reference TRBV15 and TRBJ1-1, reads DAMVIQNPRYQVTQFGKPVTLSCSQTLNHNVMYWYQQKSSQAPKLLFHYYDKDFNNEADTPDNFQSRRPNTSFCFLDIRSPGLGDTAMYLCATSREAGQPNEAFFGQGTRLTVV.

This clonotype was recorded at least ten times. This chain uses TRBV6-2 or TRBV6-3 with TRBJ1-2; a possible D gene is TRBD1 (6 bases). Per the germline V gene, CDR1 is MNHEY and CDR2 is SVGEGT. The ends were cut back, 6 bases at V and 4 bases at J, with 12 bases in the middle. The CDR3 covers 13 residues. The CDR3 bases are TGTGCCAGCAGCCTAGGACAGATCTATGGCTACACCTTC. This gives the protein CASSLGQIYGYTF.

The chain couples TRBV5-5 to TRBJ1-1; D unclear. This CDR3 has 16 residues. Germline loops: CDR1 SGHKS, CDR2 YYEKEE (reference sequence). Trimming removed 0 bases at V and 5 bases at J, with 17 bases between. The CDR3 sequence: CASSLEHALRGTEAFF. In nucleotides, the CDR3 is TGTGCCAGCAGCTTGGAACATGCCTTGAGAGGAACTGAAGCTTTCTTT.

This clonotype was recorded a few times. This chain uses TRBV5-5 with TRBJ2-7, with TRBD2 matching 10 bases. With V trimmed by 4 bases and J by 7 bases, 14 bases remained unmatched. The CDR3 length is 16 residues. CDR1 and CDR2 from the germline V gene are SGHKS and YYEKEE (reference sequence). This CDR3 reads CASSLETGTSAWEQYF. CDR3 DNA sequence: TGTGCCAGCAGCCTAGAAACCGGGACTAGCGCCTGGGAGCAGTACTTC.

This clonotype was detected ten times or more. The chain combines TRBV7-2 with TRBJ2-1; no definite D call. With 5 bases removed from V and 16 bases from J, the gap between germline ends came to 21 bases. Germline values: CDR1 SGHTA, CDR2 FQGNSA. The length of the CDR3 is 13 residues. This CDR3 reads CASSPTSASPCFF. The CDR3 DNA sequence: TGTGCCAGCAGCCCCACTTCGGCCTCCCCGTGTTTCTTC.

CDR3 DNA sequence: TGTGCCAGCAGCCTAACAGGAAAAGCTTTCTTT. Protein product: CASSLTGKAFF. The gene calls are TRBV6-2 or TRBV6-3 and TRBJ1-1; weak D call: TRBD1 (5 bases). V gave up 6 bases and J gave up 9 bases, with 11 bases separating them. The CDR3 totals 11 residues. Germline V CDR1 and CDR2: MNHEY, SVGEGT.

V gene TRBV29-1 combines with J gene TRBJ1-1; no definite D call. From germline, CDR1 is SQVTM and CDR2 ANQGSEA. V was shortened by 0 bases and J by 0 bases, with 8 bases between the two germline ends. This CDR3 region has 14 residues. DNA for the CDR3: TGCAGCGTTGAAGATACAGTATTGAACACTGAAGCTTTCTTT. It codes for CSVEDTVLNTEAFF.

This clonotype was counted only a few times. The rearrangement joins TRBV6-6 to TRBJ2-7; D may be TRBD1 or TRBD2 (5 bases each). CDR1 and CDR2 (germline): MNHNY, SVGAGI (reference sequence). V was pared by 2 bases and J by 5 bases, with 7 bases between. This CDR3 region has 12 residues. This CDR3 is CASSYGGHEQYF. CDR3 DNA: TGTGCCAGCAGTTACGGGGGTCACGAGCAGTACTTC.

This clonotype was seen a handful of times. The chain uses TRBV12-3 or TRBV12-4 and TRBJ2-7; D unclear. The ends were cut back, 5 bases at V and 6 bases at J, with 11 bases in the middle. There are 12 residues in the CDR3. The CDR3 DNA reads TGTGCCAGCAGTATGACCCTAGGCGAGCAGTACTTC. Its translation: CASSMTLGEQYF.

The sample holds many counts of this clonotype. The rearrangement uses TRBV7-9 and TRBJ2-7; D is ambiguous. V gave up 5 bases and J gave up 4 bases, with 9 bases separating them. In germline, CDR1 is SEHNR, CDR2 FQNEAQ (reference sequence). CDR3 length: 12 amino acids. CDR3 nucleotide sequence: TGTGCCAGCAGCCCCAGTACGTACGAGCAGTACTTC. Protein: CASSPSTYEQYF.

The J gene is TRBJ2-5, the V gene TRBV23-1; unclear D gene. TRBV23-1 is an ORF, and what it does is uncertain. V lost 2 bases and J 11 bases, leaving 21 bases between the germline ends. This CDR3 contains 15 residues. CDR3 DNA: TGCGCCAGCAGTCAAGGCTTCCGCGTACCGCGGTTGCAGTACTTC. Protein sequence: CASSQGFRVPRLQYF.

This clonotype has ten or more counts. The chain carries TRBV2 and TRBJ1-5; perhaps TRBD1 as D (5 bases). V was clipped by 6 bases and J by 9 bases, with 12 bases between them. Looked up from germline, CDR1 is SNHLY and CDR2 is FYNNEI. The CDR3 runs 12 residues. The CDR3 DNA follows: TGTGCCAGCAGGGGGGTTGGGTGGCCCCAGCATTTT. Amino acids: CASRGVGWPQHF.

The chain couples TRBV11-2 to TRBJ1-2; TRBD1 matches at 7 bases. Trimming at V came to 5 bases and at J to 14 bases, leaving 11 bases not matched to a gene. Germline V gene sequence: CDR1 SGHAT, CDR2 FQNNGV. CDR3 size: 12 residues. CDR3 coding DNA: TGTGCCAGCAGCGCAGGGGGGACCCCCGAGACCTTC. It yields the protein CASSAGGTPETF. The complete variable domain, with remaining parts taken from reference TRBV11-2 and TRBJ1-2, reads EAGVAQSPRYKIIEKRQSVAFWCNPISGHATLYWYQQILGQGPKLLIQFQNNGVVDDSQLPKDRFSAERLKGVDSTLKIQPAKLEDSAVYLCASSAGGTPETFGSGTRLTVV.

The genes are TRBV18 and TRBJ2-1; D might be TRBD2 (5 bases). Germline CDR1 KGHSH, CDR2 LQKENI. The CDR3 contains 16 residues. V gave up 3 bases and J gave up 4 bases, with 16 bases separating them. The CDR3 here is CASSPLVQRLYNEQFF. CDR3 nucleotide sequence: TGTGCCAGCTCACCTCTGGTCCAGCGGCTATACAATGAGCAGTTCTTC.

This clonotype was detected ten times or more. The chain carries TRBV9 and TRBJ2-1; D is undetermined. Trimming took off 0 bases at V and 5 bases at J, with 6 bases between the two ends. This CDR3 is 13 amino acids long. The germline V gene encodes CDR1 SGDLS and CDR2 YYNGEE. The CDR3 nucleotides read TGTGCCAGCAGCGTAGGACGGCACAATGAGCAGTTCTTC. Translating gives CASSVGRHNEQFF.

This clonotype has just a few counts. The chain combines TRBV7-2 with TRBJ2-5; no firm D call. Germline assignment: CDR1 SGHTA and CDR2 FQGNSA. V lost 1 base and J lost 2, with 8 bases in between. The CDR3 sequence is 14 residues long. The CDR3 DNA reads TGTGCCAGCAGCTTAGGGGTGGGACAAGAGACCCAGTACTTC. It is translated as CASSLGVGQETQYF.